The 29 T cell receptor beta chains below come from one sample, sequenced in a study of blood T cell repertoires in COVID-19. The assay was immunoSEQ multiplex PCR, and TCRdb's table has in-frame clones only and misses some. The sample lists 97,000 or so clones; around nine tenths were seen once. Sequencing was carried out using peripheral blood. The receptors stem from a woman between 50 and 59 years old with COVID-19, enrolled during active disease.

The V and J genes are TRBV5-6 and TRBJ2-7, with 8 nucleotides matching TRBD1. The CDR3 runs 13 residues. The germline gives CDR1 SGHDT, CDR2 YYEEEE. With V trimmed by 3 bases and J by 6 bases, 5 bases remained unmatched. The CDR3, as DNA: TGTGCCAGCAGCTCACGGACAGGGCGCGAGCAGTACTTC. Its protein product is CASSSRTGREQYF. The full variable domain, in which reference TRBV5-6 and TRBJ2-7 provide the parts outside the CDR3, is DAGVTQSPTHLIKTRGQQVTLRCSPKSGHDTVSWYQQALGQGPQFIFQYYEEEERQRGNFPDRFSGHQFPNYSSELNVNALLLGDSALYLCASSSRTGREQYFGPGTRLTVT.

This rearrangement joins TRBV2 to TRBJ2-7, with 9 bases lining up with TRBD2. The CDR3 covers 12 residues. Germline values: CDR1 SNHLY, CDR2 FYNNEI. Trimming cost V 8 bases and J 1 base; bases outside gene matches: 0. As DNA, the CDR3 is TGTGCCAGCCTAGCGGGGTCCTACGAGCAGTACTTC. It yields the protein CASLAGSYEQYF.

V is TRBV7-3 and J is TRBJ2-2, with D possibly matching TRBD2 (6 bases). CDR1 SGHTA and CDR2 FQGTGA come from the germline V gene. The CDR3 runs to 20 residues. V shed 1 base and J shed 4 bases, with 25 bases lying between them. DNA for the CDR3: TGTGCCAGCAGCTTAAGGCTCGGATCGGTCGGCGGGGCGGGCACCGGGGAGCTGTTTTTT. This encodes CASSLRLGSVGGAGTGELFF.

The chain recombines TRBV19 with TRBJ1-2, with 7 bases lining up with TRBD1. V dropped 7 bases and J dropped 4; count of bases not matched to a gene: 18. Germline loops: CDR1 LNHDA, CDR2 SQIVND (reference sequence). The CDR3 loop spans 17 amino acids. DNA of the CDR3: TGTGCCAGTACCAACGGGCCGACAGGGCGAAGGAGCTATGGCTACACCTTC. The encoded protein is CASTNGPTGRRSYGYTF.

This clone was seen a single time. The chain couples TRBV9 to TRBJ1-1, with no clear D. The CDR3 is 13 residues long. The V end was cut by 5 bases, the J end by 1 base, with 9 bases between. The germline gives CDR1 SGDLS, CDR2 YYNGEE. The CDR3 DNA sequence: TGTGCCAGCAGTATTGGGCCGAACACTGAAGCTTTCTTT. Amino acids: CASSIGPNTEAFF.

This rearrangement joins TRBV4-2 to TRBJ1-5; D ambiguous. The CDR3 has 17 residues. V lost 0 bases, J lost 1 base, and 13 bases lay in between. In germline, CDR1 is LGHNA, CDR2 YNFKEQ. In DNA, the CDR3 is TGTGCCAGCAGCCAAGAATTCGGGGATAGGAGCAATCAGCCCCAGCATTTT. This encodes CASSQEFGDRSNQPQHF.

The chain combines TRBV19 with TRBJ2-5; 12 bases are shared with TRBD2. The CDR3 is made up of 19 amino acids. The germline V gene has CDR1 LNHDA and CDR2 SQIVND (reference sequence). With V trimmed by 3 bases and J by 4 bases, 15 bases remained unmatched. CDR3 nucleotide sequence: TGTGCCAGTAGTATGACAGGACTAGCGGGGAAAACATGGACAGAGACCCAGTACTTC. Its translation is CASSMTGLAGKTWTETQYF.

The genes are TRBV9 and TRBJ2-7; a possible D gene is TRBD2 (6 bases). The CDR3 is 15 amino acids. Germline assignment: CDR1 SGDLS and CDR2 YYNGEE. The germline V and J ends were trimmed by 0 bases and 5 bases, with 15 bases remaining between them. CDR3 nucleotides: TGTGCCAGCAGCGTAGGTGGGGGGTCGGGCGACGAGCAGTACGTC. It encodes CASSVGGGSGDEQYV.

The chain has TRBV2 and TRBJ2-1; TRBD1 matches 9 bases. The V segment lost 4 bases and the J segment 7 bases; nucleotides outside the gene matches: 8. Germline V gives CDR1 SNHLY, CDR2 FYNNEI. The CDR3 is made up of 15 amino acids. The CDR3 DNA follows: TGTGCCAGCAGTGCCCGGGACAGGGTGGGAAATGAGCAGTTCTTC. Amino acid sequence: CASSARDRVGNEQFF.

This clone was seen a few times. The rearrangement links TRBV19 to TRBJ1-2; D gene unclear. Germline V gene sequence: CDR1 LNHDA, CDR2 SQIVND (reference sequence). V was shortened by 3 bases and J by 5 bases, with 16 bases between the two germline ends. The CDR3 consists of 15 residues. The chain's CDR3 is CASSMRIESKYGYTF. The CDR3 region has the DNA TGTGCCAGTAGTATGAGGATTGAATCCAAATATGGCTACACCTTC.

The chain couples TRBV6-6 to TRBJ1-5; TRBD1 might be the D (6 bases). Trimming pared 2 bases from V and 7 bases from J, leaving 9 bases between. From germline, CDR1 is MNHNY and CDR2 SVGAGI (reference sequence). The CDR3 runs 13 residues. CDR3 bases: TGTGCCAGCAGTTACCCGGGACAACAGCCCCAGCATTTT. Translation: CASSYPGQQPQHF.

CDR3 DNA sequence: TGTGCTAGTGGTTATCCGGGACAGGGAGTGGAACAGCCCCAGCATTTT. It specifies CASGYPGQGVEQPQHF. V usage is TRBV12-5 and J usage is TRBJ1-5, with 9 bases fitting TRBD1. The germline V gene encodes CDR1 LGHNT and CDR2 FRNRAP. CDR3 length equals 16 residues. V shed 4 bases and J 7 bases; nucleotides not matched to a gene: 11.

The V call is TRBV30, the J call TRBJ1-5; D remains unclear. The CDR3 extends over 14 amino acids. The germline CDR1 and CDR2 sequences are GTSNPN and SVGIG (reference sequence). V dropped 0 bases and J dropped 3 bases, with 9 bases sitting between them. CDR3 bases: TGTGCCTGGAGTGTACCGAGTCTCAATCAGCCCCAGCATTTT. The encoded protein is CAWSVPSLNQPQHF.

The chain's CDR3 is CASSLYRVSGNTIYF. CDR3 DNA sequence: TGTGCCAGCAGTTTATACAGGGTATCTGGAAACACCATATATTTT. The V and J genes are TRBV28 and TRBJ1-3, with D possibly matching TRBD1 (6 bases). The CDR3 sequence is 15 residues long. Germline V lookup: CDR1 MDHEN, CDR2 SYDVKM. Trimming cost V 1 base and J 1 base, with 8 bases left between them.

The J gene is TRBJ2-3, the V gene TRBV7-2; 7 nucleotides match TRBD1. The CDR3 length is 13 residues. Trimming cost V 5 bases and J 2 bases; bases outside gene matches: 1. From germline, CDR1 is SGHTA and CDR2 FQGNSA. CDR3 coding DNA: TGTGCCAGCAGCGGACAGGTCACAGATACGCAGTATTTT. This codes for CASSGQVTDTQYF. Looking up the rest from reference TRBV7-2 and TRBJ2-3 gives the full variable domain: GAGVSQSPSNKVTEKGKDVELRCDPISGHTALYWYRQSLGQGLEFLIYFQGNSAPDKSGLPSDRFSAERTGGSVSTLTIQRTQQEDSAVYLCASSGQVTDTQYFGPGTRLTVL.

The V and J genes are TRBV19 and TRBJ2-5; 9 bases are a match to TRBD2. The CDR3 has 13 amino acids. Germline lookup yields CDR1 LNHDA and CDR2 SQIVND (reference sequence). V dropped 9 bases and J dropped 5; count of bases not matched to a gene: 7. CDR3 DNA: TGTGCCAGCTGCGGGGGGGCGGGGGAGACCCAGTACTTC. Protein sequence: CASCGGAGETQYF.

The rearrangement joins TRBV10-3 to TRBJ1-4, with 7 bases aligning to TRBD1. The CDR3 loop spans 14 amino acids. The V gene end was trimmed by 4 bases and the J gene end by 6 bases; junction bases not matched to a gene: 5. Germline CDR1 reads ENHRY; CDR2 reads SYGVKD. The CDR3 DNA reads TGTGCCATCAGTGTTCGACAGGGAGATGAAAAACTGTTTTTT. Protein: CAISVRQGDEKLFF.

The J gene is TRBJ2-7, the V gene TRBV6-1; the match to TRBD1 covers 8 bases. Germline lookup yields CDR1 MNHNS and CDR2 SASEGT. CDR3 length equals 16 residues. With V trimmed by 2 bases and J by 6 bases, 12 bases remained unmatched. The CDR3 region has the DNA TGTGCCAGCAGTGAAATTATGGGACAGGCCGAAGCCGAGCAGTACGTC. This encodes CASSEIMGQAEAEQYV.

The rearrangement uses TRBV11-3 and TRBJ2-1; TRBD2 aligns across 8 bases. V was pared by 8 bases and J by 0 bases, with 6 bases of the junction left unmatched. The CDR3 is 15 residues long. Germline V gene data show CDR1 as SGHNT and CDR2 as YENEEA. The CDR3 region is CASAGGASSYNEQFF. CDR3 bases: TGTGCCAGCGCCGGGGGGGCGAGCTCCTACAATGAGCAGTTCTTC.

V gene TRBV10-1 combines with J gene TRBJ2-7; perhaps TRBD1 as D (5 bases). The CDR3 has 15 residues. The V and J ends lost 4 bases and 4 bases respectively, with 17 bases between them. The V gene's germline CDR1 is WNHNN and CDR2 SYGVQD (reference sequence). In nucleotides, the CDR3 is TGCGCCAGCAGTGGGCAAAAGGGGAATACTTACGAGCAGTACGTC. This gives the protein CASSGQKGNTYEQYV.

The V call is TRBV2, the J call TRBJ1-1; 10 bases line up with TRBD1. The CDR3 has 14 residues. Trimming took 3 bases from V and 5 from J; bases not matched to a gene: 3. Germline-derived CDR1 and CDR2 are SNHLY and FYNNEI. In nucleotides, the CDR3 is TGTGCCAGCAGTGACGACAGGGGGCGTACTGAAGCTTTCTTT. Protein: CASSDDRGRTEAFF.

The V gene is TRBV30, the J gene TRBJ2-7, with 7 nucleotides matching TRBD2. The J segment lost 2 bases and the V segment lost 5 bases, leaving 9 bases of the junction unmatched. The germline gives CDR1 GTSNPN, CDR2 SVGIG (reference sequence). The CDR3 consists of 14 residues. This CDR3 is CAWGGSGWAYEQYF. The CDR3 coding sequence is TGTGCCTGGGGAGGTAGCGGGTGGGCCTACGAGCAGTACTTC.

CDR3 DNA sequence: TGTGCCAGCAGTTTTGGTAGGAGGACGTCCACGGGGAAAGATACGCAGTATTTT. This gives the protein CASSFGRRTSTGKDTQYF. V gene TRBV28 combines with J gene TRBJ2-3; perhaps TRBD2 as D (5 bases). The germline V gene encodes CDR1 MDHEN and CDR2 SYDVKM. This CDR3 has 18 residues. V was pared by 3 bases and J by 5 bases, with 24 bases between.

J is TRBJ1-1 and V is TRBV19; 7 bases align to TRBD1. Germline CDR1 LNHDA, CDR2 SQIVND (reference sequence). The CDR3 sequence is 13 residues long. Trimming removed 5 bases from V and 11 bases from J; junction bases left unmatched: 11. In nucleotides, the CDR3 is TGTGCCAGTAGTGCCGATTCCGGGACAGAGGCTTTCTTT. It translates to CASSADSGTEAFF.

The chain carries TRBV28 and TRBJ2-7; 8 bases map to TRBD1. In germline, CDR1 is MDHEN, CDR2 SYDVKM. The CDR3 has 14 amino acids. The V segment lost 6 bases and the J segment 4 bases; nucleotides outside the gene matches: 8. CDR3 in amino acids: CASSKQGVPYEQYV. The CDR3, as DNA: TGTGCCAGCAGCAAACAGGGGGTCCCATACGAGCAGTACGTC.

The rearrangement links TRBV11-3 to TRBJ2-1; D perhaps matches TRBD2 (7 bases). Trimming took off 5 bases at V and 7 bases at J, with 21 bases between the two ends. Germline CDR1 is SGHNT and CDR2 is YENEEA. The CDR3 consists of 16 residues. The CDR3 nucleotides read TGTGCCAGCAGCCCAGCAAGAGGCAGGGGAGGGAATGAGCAGTTCTTC. This encodes CASSPARGRGGNEQFF.

V is TRBV7-9 and J is TRBJ1-4, with D possibly being TRBD1 (6 bases). The germline V gene encodes CDR1 SEHNR and CDR2 FQNEAQ (reference sequence). The CDR3 has 15 amino acids. The ends were cut back, 5 bases at V and 3 bases at J, with 13 bases in the middle. The CDR3 reads CASSLAGTSNEKLFF. DNA of the CDR3: TGTGCCAGCAGCCTCGCCGGGACATCTAATGAAAAACTGTTTTTT. Variable domain in full (rest from reference TRBV7-9 and TRBJ1-4): DTGVSQNPRHKITKRGQNVTFRCDPISEHNRLYWYRQTLGQGPEFLTYFQNEAQLEKSRLLSDRFSAERPKGSFSTLEIQRTEQGDSAMYLCASSLAGTSNEKLFFGSGTQLSVL.

V usage is TRBV5-1 and J usage is TRBJ2-1, with TRBD1 matching 9 bases. V dropped 7 bases and J dropped 12; count of bases not matched to a gene: 17. CDR1 and CDR2 from the germline V gene are SGHRS and YFSETQ. CDR3 size: 15 residues. CDR3: CASSLRGTGREGQFF. The CDR3 region has the DNA TGCGCCAGCTCCTTAAGGGGGACAGGGAGAGAAGGGCAGTTCTTC.

The chain carries TRBV2 and TRBJ1-1; weak D call: TRBD1 (5 bases). The length of the CDR3 is 14 residues. Trimming removed 7 bases at V and 1 base at J, with 13 bases between. Germline CDR1 SNHLY, CDR2 FYNNEI. CDR3 nucleotide sequence: TGTGCCAGCAAAGGGGAACGGACGAACACTGAAGCTTTCTTT. Its translation is CASKGERTNTEAFF.